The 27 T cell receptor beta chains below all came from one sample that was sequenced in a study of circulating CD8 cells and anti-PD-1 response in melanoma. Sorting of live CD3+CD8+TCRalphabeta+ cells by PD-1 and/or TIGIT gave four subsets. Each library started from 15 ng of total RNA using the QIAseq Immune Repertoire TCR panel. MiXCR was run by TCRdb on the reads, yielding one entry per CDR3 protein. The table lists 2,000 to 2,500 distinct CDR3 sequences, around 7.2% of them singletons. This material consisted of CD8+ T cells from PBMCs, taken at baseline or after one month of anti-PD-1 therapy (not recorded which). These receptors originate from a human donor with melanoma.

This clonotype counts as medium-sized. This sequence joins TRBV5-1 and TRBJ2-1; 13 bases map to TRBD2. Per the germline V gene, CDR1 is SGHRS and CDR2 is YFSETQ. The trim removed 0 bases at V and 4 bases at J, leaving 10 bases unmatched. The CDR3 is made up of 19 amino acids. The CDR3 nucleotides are TGCGCCAGCAGCTTGGAAACTCGGGGACTAGCGGGGACGTACAATGAGCAGTTCTTC. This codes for CASSLETRGLAGTYNEQFF. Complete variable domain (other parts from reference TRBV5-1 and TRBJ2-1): KAGVTQTPRYLIKTRGQQVTLSCSPISGHRSVSWYQQTPGQGLQFLFEYFSETQRNKGNFPGRFSGRQFSNSRSEMNVSTLELGDSALYLCASSLETRGLAGTYNEQFFGPGTRLTVL.

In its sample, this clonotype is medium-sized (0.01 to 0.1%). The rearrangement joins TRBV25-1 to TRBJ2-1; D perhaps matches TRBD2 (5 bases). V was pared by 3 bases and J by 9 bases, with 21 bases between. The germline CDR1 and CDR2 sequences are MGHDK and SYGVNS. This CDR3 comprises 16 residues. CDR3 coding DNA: TGTGCCAGCAGTGACTCGCGAGGGAGTATCGGGATTGAGCAGTTCTTC. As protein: CASSDSRGSIGIEQFF.

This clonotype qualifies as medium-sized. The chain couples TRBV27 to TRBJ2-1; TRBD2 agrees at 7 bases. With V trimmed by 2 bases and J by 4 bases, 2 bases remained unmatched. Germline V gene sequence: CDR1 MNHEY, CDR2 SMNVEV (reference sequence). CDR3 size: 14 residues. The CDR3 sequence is CASSLGGGYNEQFF. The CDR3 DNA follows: TGTGCCAGCAGTTTAGGGGGGGGTTACAATGAGCAGTTCTTC.

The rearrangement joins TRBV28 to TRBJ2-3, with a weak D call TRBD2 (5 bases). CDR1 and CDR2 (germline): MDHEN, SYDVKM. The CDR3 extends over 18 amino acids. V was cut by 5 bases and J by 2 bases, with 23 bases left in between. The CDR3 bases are TGTGCCAGCAGTCTCCAGATCCTAGGACTTTCCCCCACAGATACGCAGTATTTT. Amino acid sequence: CASSLQILGLSPTDTQYF.

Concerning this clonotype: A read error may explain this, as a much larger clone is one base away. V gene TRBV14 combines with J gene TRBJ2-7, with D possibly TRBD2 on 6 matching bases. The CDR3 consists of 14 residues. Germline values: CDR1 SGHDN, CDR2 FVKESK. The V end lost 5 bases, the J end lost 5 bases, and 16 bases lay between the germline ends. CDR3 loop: CASSGSAGPHEQYF. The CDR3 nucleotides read TGTGCCAGCAGCGGGTCGGCGGGGCCCCACGAGCAGTACTTC.

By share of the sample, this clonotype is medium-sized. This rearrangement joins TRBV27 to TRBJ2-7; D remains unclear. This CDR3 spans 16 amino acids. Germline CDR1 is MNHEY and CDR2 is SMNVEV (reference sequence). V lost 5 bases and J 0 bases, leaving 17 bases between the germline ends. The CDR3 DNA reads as TGTGCCAGCAGTCCCCGGGCCGGCGGAAGCTCCTACGAGCAGTACTTC. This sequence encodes CASSPRAGGSSYEQYF.

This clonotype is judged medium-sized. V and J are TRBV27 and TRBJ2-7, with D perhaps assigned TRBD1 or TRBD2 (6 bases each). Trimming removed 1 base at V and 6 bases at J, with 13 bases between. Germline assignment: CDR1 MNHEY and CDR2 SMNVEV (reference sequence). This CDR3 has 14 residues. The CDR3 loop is CASSLLQGGGEQYF. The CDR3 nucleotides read TGTGCCAGCAGTTTATTACAGGGAGGAGGCGAGCAGTACTTC.

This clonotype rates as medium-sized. The CDR3 DNA sequence: TGTGCCAGCAATCAAGCGCTAAGGTCCTACAATGAGCAGTTCTTC. Translation gives CASNQALRSYNEQFF. The V call is TRBV28, the J call TRBJ2-1; no firm D call. Germline assignment: CDR1 MDHEN and CDR2 SYDVKM. The CDR3 extends over 15 amino acids. V was pared by 7 bases and J by 1 base, with 14 bases between. Combining the CDR3 with reference TRBV28 and TRBJ2-1 gives the whole variable domain DVKVTQSSRYLVKRTGEKVFLECVQDMDHENMFWYRQDPGLGLRLIYFSYDVKMKEKGDIPEGYSVSREKKERFSLILESASTNQTSMYLCASNQALRSYNEQFFGPGTRLTVL.

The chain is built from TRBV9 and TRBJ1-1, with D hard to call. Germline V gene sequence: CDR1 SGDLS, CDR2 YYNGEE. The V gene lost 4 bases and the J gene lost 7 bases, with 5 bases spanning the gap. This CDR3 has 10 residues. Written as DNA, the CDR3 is TGTGCCAGCAGCCCCGTTGAAGCTTTCTTT. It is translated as CASSPVEAFF.

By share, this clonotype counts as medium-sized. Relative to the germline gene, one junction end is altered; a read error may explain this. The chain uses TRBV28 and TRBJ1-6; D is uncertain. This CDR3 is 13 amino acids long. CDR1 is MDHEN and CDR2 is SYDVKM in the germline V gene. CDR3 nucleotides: TGTGCCAGCAGTTATTCACCGATGCCCGACGAGGTCTTT. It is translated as CASSYSPMPDEVF.

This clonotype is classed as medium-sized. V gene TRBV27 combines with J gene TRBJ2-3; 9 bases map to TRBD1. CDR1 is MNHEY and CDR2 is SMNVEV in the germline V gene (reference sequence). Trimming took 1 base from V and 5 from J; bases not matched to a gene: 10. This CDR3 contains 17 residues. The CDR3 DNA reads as TGTGCCAGCAGTTTATGGATGAGGGGACAGGGCCAAGATACGCAGTATTTT. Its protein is CASSLWMRGQGQDTQYF.

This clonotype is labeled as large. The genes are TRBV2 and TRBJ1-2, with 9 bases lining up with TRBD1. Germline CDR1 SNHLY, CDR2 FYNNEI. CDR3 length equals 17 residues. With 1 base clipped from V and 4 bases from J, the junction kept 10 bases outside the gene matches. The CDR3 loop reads CASSEVERTGAIYGYTF. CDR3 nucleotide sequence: TGTGCCAGCAGTGAAGTTGAAAGGACAGGGGCTATCTATGGCTACACCTTC. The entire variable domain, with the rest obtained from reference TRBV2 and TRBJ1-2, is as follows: EPEVTQTPSHQVTQMGQEVILRCVPISNHLYFYWYRQILGQKVEFLVSFYNNEISEKSEIFDDQFSVERPDGSNFTLKIRSTKLEDSAMYFCASSEVERTGAIYGYTFGSGTRLTVV.

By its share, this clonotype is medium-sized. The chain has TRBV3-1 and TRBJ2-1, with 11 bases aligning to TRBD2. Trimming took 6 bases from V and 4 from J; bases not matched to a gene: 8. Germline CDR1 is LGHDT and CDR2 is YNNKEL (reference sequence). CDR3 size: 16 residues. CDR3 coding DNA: TGTGCCAGCAGTCCTGCGACTAGCGGGGCTTACAATGAGCAGTTCTTC. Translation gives CASSPATSGAYNEQFF.

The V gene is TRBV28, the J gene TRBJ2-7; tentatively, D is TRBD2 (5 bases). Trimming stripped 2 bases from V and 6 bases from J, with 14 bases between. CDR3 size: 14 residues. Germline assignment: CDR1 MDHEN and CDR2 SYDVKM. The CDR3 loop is CASSLLVGACEQYF. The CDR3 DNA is TGTGCCAGCAGTTTACTAGTGGGAGCCTGCGAGCAGTACTTC.

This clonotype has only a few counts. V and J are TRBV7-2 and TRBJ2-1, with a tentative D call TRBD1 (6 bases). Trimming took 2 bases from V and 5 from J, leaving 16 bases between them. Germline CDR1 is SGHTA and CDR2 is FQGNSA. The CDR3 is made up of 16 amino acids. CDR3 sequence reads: CASSLNALRGNNEQFF. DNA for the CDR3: TGTGCCAGCAGCTTAAATGCGCTGAGGGGGAACAATGAGCAGTTCTTC. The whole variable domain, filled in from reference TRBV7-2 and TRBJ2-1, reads GAGVSQSPSNKVTEKGKDVELRCDPISGHTALYWYRQSLGQGLEFLIYFQGNSAPDKSGLPSDRFSAERTGGSVSTLTIQRTQQEDSAVYLCASSLNALRGNNEQFFGPGTRLTVL.

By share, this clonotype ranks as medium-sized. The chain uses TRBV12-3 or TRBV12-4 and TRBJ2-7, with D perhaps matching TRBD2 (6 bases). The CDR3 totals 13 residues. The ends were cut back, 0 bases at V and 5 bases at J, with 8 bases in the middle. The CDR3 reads CASSLAGGDEQYF. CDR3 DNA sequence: TGTGCCAGCAGTTTAGCGGGAGGCGACGAGCAGTACTTC.

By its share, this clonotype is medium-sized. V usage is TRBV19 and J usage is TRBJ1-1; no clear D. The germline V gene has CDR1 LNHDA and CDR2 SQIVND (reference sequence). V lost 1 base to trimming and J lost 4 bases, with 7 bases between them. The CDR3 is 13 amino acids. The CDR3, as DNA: TGTGCCAGTAGTATAGCGCCGTCCACTGAAGCTTTCTTT. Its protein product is CASSIAPSTEAFF.

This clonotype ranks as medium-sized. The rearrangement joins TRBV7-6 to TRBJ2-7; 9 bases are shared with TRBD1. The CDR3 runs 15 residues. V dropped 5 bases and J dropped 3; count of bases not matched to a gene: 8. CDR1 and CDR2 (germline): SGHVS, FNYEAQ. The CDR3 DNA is TGTGCCAGCAGCCCCGAAAGGACAGGGGACTACGAGCAGTACTTC. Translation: CASSPERTGDYEQYF.

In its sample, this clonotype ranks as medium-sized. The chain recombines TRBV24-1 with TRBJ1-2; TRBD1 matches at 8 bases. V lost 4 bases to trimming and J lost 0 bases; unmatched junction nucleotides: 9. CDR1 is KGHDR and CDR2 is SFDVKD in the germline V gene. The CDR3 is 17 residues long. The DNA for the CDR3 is TGTGCCACCAGTGACTCGGGACAGGACCTTCCTAACTATGGCTACACCTTC. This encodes CATSDSGQDLPNYGYTF.

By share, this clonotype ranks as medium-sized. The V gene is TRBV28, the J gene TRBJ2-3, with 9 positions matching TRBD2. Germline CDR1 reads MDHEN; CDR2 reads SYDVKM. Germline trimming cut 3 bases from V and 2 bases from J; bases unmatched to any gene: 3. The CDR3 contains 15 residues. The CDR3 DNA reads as TGTGCCAGCAGTTTGGCTAGCGGGACCACAGATACGCAGTATTTT. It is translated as CASSLASGTTDTQYF.

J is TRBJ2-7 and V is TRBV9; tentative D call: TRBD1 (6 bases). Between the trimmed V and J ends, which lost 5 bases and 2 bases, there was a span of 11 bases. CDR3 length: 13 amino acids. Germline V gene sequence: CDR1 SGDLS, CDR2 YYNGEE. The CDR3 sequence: CASSLDSPYEQYF. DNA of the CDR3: TGTGCCAGCAGTCTGGACAGTCCCTACGAGCAGTACTTC.

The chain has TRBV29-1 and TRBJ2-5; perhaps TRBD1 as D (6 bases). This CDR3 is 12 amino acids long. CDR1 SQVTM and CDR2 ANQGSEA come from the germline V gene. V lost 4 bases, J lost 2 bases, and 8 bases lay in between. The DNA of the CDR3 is TGCAGCGTTGCAGGGGATCAAGAGACCCAGTACTTC. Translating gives CSVAGDQETQYF.

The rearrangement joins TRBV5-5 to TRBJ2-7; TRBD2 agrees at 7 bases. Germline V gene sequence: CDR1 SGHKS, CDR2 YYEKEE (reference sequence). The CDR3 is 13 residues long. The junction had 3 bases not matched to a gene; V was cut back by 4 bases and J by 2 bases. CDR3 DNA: TGTGCCAGCAGCCGGGGGGTTGCCTACGAGCAGTACTTC. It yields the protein CASSRGVAYEQYF.

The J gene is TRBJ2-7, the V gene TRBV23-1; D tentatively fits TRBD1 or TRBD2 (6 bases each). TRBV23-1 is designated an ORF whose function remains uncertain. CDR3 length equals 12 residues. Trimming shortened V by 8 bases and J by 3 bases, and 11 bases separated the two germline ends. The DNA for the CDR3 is TGCGCCAGCCCGAGGGGGGACTACGAGCAGTACTTC. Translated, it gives CASPRGDYEQYF.

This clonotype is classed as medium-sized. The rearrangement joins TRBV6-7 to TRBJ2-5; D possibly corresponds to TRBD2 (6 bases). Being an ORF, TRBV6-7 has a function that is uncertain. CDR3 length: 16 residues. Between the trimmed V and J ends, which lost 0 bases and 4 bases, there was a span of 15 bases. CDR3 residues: CASSYSRPGVGETQYF. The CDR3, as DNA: TGTGCCAGCAGTTACTCGAGACCGGGGGTAGGAGAGACCCAGTACTTC.

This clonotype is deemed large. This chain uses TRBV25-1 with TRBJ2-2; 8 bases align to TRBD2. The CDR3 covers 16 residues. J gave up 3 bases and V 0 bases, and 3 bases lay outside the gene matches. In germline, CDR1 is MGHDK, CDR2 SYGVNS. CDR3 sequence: CASSEYSGMDTGELFF. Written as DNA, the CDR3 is TGTGCCAGCAGTGAATATAGCGGGATGGACACCGGGGAGCTGTTTTTT.

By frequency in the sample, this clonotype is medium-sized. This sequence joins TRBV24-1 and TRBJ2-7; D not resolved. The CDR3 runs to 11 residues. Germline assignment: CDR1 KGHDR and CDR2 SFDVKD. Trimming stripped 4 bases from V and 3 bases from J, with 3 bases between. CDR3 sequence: CATSEGYEQYF. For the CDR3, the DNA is TGTGCCACCAGTGAAGGCTACGAGCAGTACTTC.